Presented here are 6 T cell receptor beta chains from one specimen sequenced in a study of blood T cell repertoires in COVID-19. Profiled with immunoSEQ multiplex PCR; TCRdb holds only in-frame clones, not every one. The sample lists about 300,000 clones; nearly 90% were seen once. The specimen sequenced was peripheral blood. These receptors originate from a woman aged 25 to 39 with COVID-19, enrolled during active disease.

The chain combines TRBV6-2 or TRBV6-3 with TRBJ2-2; D is perhaps TRBD1 (6 bases). Germline V gene lookup returns CDR1 MNHEY and CDR2 SVGEGT. The V and J ends lost 0 bases and 7 bases respectively, with 18 bases between them. This CDR3 is built from 17 residues. The CDR3 bases are TGTGCCAGCAGTTACTCACAGGGTTCCCTTCTGAGCGGGGAGCTGTTTTTT. Its protein is CASSYSQGSLLSGELFF.

V is TRBV5-1 and J is TRBJ1-1, with TRBD1 matching over 8 bases. This CDR3 contains 16 residues. Germline CDR1 and CDR2: SGHRS and YFSETQ. The V segment lost 0 bases and the J segment 0 bases; nucleotides outside the gene matches: 4. The CDR3 sequence: CASSLVETGVNTEAFF. The CDR3 coding sequence is TGCGCCAGCAGCTTGGTGGAGACAGGGGTGAACACTGAAGCTTTCTTT.

This chain's CDR3 is CASIGGQGHQPQHF. In DNA form, the CDR3 reads TGTGCCAGCATTGGCGGACAGGGCCATCAGCCCCAGCATTTT. The chain couples TRBV28 to TRBJ1-5; TRBD1 matches at 8 bases. J gave up 5 bases and V 7 bases, and 7 bases lay outside the gene matches. CDR3 length: 14 amino acids. Per germline, CDR1 MDHEN and CDR2 SYDVKM.

This chain connects TRBV5-1 to TRBJ2-1; 8 bases line up with TRBD1. Germline CDR1 reads SGHRS; CDR2 reads YFSETQ. Trimming removed 0 bases from V and 9 bases from J; junction bases left unmatched: 8. The CDR3 has 15 residues. CDR3 sequence: CASSLAEAGGLEQFF. CDR3 sequence (DNA): TGCGCCAGCAGCTTGGCGGAGGCAGGGGGCCTTGAGCAGTTCTTC.

This chain's CDR3 is CASGLAGRSSYNEQFF. In DNA, the CDR3 is TGCGCCAGCGGGCTAGCGGGGAGGAGCTCCTACAATGAGCAGTTCTTC. The chain uses TRBV5-1 and TRBJ2-1; 9 bases fit TRBD2. This CDR3 comprises 16 residues. V lost 7 bases and J lost 0; bases outside the gene matches: 8. Germline CDR1 and CDR2: SGHRS and YFSETQ.

The chain recombines TRBV7-8 with TRBJ2-5, with 11 bases matching TRBD1. The V gene's germline CDR1 is SGHVS and CDR2 FQNEAQ. CDR3 length equals 18 residues. The ends lost 5 bases at V and 4 bases at J; junction bases unmatched: 15. In DNA, the CDR3 is TGTGCCAGCAGCATGGGGACAGGACAGGGGGCAGATGGAGAGACCCAGTACTTC. Its translation: CASSMGTGQGADGETQYF. The variable domain in full, with the rest retrieved from reference TRBV7-8 and TRBJ2-5, is GAGVSQSPRYKVAKRGQDVALRCDPISGHVSLFWYQQALGQGPEFLTYFQNEAQLDKSGLPSDRFFAERPEGSVSTLKIQRTQQEDSAVYLCASSMGTGQGADGETQYFGPGTRLLVL.